This entry describes one TCR beta chain. Original handling: By means of reference gene primer amplification, nucleated cell counts were estimated. Method: immunoSEQ multiplex PCR; TCRdb's copy keeps in-frame clones and lacks some. V, J and clone size were drawn from that table, and D and trimming were deduced from the DNA. The repertoire holds about 59,000 clones, roughly nine tenths seen once, with roughly 4.6% in the top ten. V was pared by 5 bases and J by 7 bases, with 15 bases between. The CDR3 consists of 13 residues. Germline V lookup: CDR1 SGDLS, CDR2 YYNGEE. The data originate from a study of blood T cell repertoires in COVID-19. Study at large: The samples span acute and convalescent COVID-19 from the United States, Italy and Spain. PBMCs, B-cell-depleted T cells, or T cells provided the cDNA or gDNA that made up the material.

V usage is TRBV9 and J usage is TRBJ1-2; D is perhaps TRBD1 (5 bases). Sequencing was done on a sample of peripheral blood. The TCR comes from a man at least 80 years old in a cohort sampled during active COVID-19. In nucleotides, the CDR3 is TGTGCCAGCAGTCTGAAGGGAGGGACTGGCTACACCTTC. This encodes CASSLKGGTGYTF.